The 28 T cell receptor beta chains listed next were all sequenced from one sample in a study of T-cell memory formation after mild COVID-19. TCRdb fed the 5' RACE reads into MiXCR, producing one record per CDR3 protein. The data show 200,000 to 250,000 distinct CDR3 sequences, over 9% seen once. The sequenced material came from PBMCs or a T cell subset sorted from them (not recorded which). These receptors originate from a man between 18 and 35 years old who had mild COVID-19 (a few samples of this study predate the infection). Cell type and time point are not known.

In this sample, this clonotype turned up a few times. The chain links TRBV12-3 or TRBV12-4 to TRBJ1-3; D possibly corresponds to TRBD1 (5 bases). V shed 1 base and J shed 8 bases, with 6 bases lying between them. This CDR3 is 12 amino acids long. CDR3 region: CASSLGGHTIYF. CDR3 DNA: TGTGCCAGCAGTTTAGGGGGACACACCATATATTTT.

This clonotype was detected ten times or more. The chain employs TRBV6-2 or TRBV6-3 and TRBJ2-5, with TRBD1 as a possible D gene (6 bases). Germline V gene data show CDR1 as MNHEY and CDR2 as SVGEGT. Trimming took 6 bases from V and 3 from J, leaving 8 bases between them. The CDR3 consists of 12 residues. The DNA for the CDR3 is TGTGCCAGCAGCTACAGGGAAGAGACCCAGTACTTC. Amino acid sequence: CASSYREETQYF.

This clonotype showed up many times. The CDR3 region is CASSSSSTSLAGAEYTDTQYF. The CDR3 bases are TGTGCCAGCAGCTCCTCCTCGACCAGTCTAGCGGGGGCCGAGTACACAGATACGCAGTATTTT. The gene calls are TRBV7-3 and TRBJ2-3; TRBD2 matches 10 bases. The ends lost 4 bases at V and 2 bases at J; junction bases unmatched: 21. Germline-derived CDR1 and CDR2 are SGHTA and FQGTGA. CDR3 length: 21 amino acids.

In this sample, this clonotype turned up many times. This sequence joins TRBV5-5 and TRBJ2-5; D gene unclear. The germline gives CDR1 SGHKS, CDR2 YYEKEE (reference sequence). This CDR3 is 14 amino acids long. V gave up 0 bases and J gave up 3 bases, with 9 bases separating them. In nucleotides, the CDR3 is TGTGCCAGCAGCTTGGCGGTGATGGAAGAGACCCAGTACTTC. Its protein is CASSLAVMEETQYF.

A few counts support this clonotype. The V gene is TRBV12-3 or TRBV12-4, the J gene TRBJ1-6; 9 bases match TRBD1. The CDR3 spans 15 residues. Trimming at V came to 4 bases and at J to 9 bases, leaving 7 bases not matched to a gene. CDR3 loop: CASSSRDRVGSPLHF. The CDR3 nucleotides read TGTGCCAGCAGTTCCCGGGACAGGGTAGGTTCACCCCTCCACTTT.

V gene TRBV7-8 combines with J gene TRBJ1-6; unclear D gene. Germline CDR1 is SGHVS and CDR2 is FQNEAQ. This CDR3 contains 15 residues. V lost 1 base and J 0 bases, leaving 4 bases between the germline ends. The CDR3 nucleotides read TGTGCCAGCAGCTTAGACAGCTCCTATAATTCACCCCTCCACTTT. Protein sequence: CASSLDSSYNSPLHF. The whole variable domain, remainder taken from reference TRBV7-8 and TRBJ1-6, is GAGVSQSPRYKVAKRGQDVALRCDPISGHVSLFWYQQALGQGPEFLTYFQNEAQLDKSGLPSDRFFAERPEGSVSTLKIQRTQQEDSAVYLCASSLDSSYNSPLHFGNGTRLTVT.

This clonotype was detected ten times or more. The CDR3 DNA reads TGCAGTGCTAGCGGCAGGAACACCGGGGAGCTGTTTTTT. It translates to CSASGRNTGELFF. The chain links TRBV20-1 to TRBJ2-2; unclear D gene. The CDR3 loop spans 13 amino acids. V was trimmed by 3 bases and J by 1 base, leaving 6 bases between them. Per the germline V gene, CDR1 is DFQATT and CDR2 is SNEGSKA (reference sequence).

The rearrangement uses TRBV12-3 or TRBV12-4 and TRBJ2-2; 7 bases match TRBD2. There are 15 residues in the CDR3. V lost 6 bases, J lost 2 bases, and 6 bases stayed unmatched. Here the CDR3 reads CASRASGANTGELFF. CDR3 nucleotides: TGTGCCAGCAGGGCCAGCGGGGCCAACACCGGGGAGCTGTTTTTT.

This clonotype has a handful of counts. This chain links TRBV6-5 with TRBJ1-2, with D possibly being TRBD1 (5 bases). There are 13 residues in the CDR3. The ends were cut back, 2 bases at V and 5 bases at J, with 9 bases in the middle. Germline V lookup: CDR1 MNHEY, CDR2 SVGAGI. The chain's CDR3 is CASSYSRVYGYTF. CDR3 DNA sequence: TGTGCCAGCAGTTACAGCAGGGTATATGGCTACACCTTC.

This chain's CDR3 is CSAREDRAKNIQYF. The CDR3 coding sequence is TGCAGTGCTAGAGAAGACAGAGCCAAAAACATTCAGTACTTC. V is TRBV20-1 and J is TRBJ2-4; D may be TRBD1 (5 bases). The CDR3 loop spans 14 amino acids. CDR1 and CDR2 from the germline V gene are DFQATT and SNEGSKA (reference sequence). With 0 bases removed from V and 0 bases from J, the gap between germline ends came to 6 bases.

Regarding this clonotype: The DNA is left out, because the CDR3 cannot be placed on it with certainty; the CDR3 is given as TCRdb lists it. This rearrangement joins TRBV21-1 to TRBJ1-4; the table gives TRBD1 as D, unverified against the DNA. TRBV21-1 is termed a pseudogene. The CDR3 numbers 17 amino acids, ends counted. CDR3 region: CASSKVGGEQLMKNCFF.

CDR3 in DNA: TGCGCCAGCAACACCGGGACAGGGGGTTCACCCCTCCACTTT. Protein product: CASNTGTGGSPLHF. The V gene is TRBV5-1, the J gene TRBJ1-6; 11 positions match TRBD1. With V trimmed by 6 bases and J by 9 bases, 5 bases remained unmatched. Germline V CDR1 and CDR2: SGHRS, YFSETQ. This CDR3 comprises 14 residues.

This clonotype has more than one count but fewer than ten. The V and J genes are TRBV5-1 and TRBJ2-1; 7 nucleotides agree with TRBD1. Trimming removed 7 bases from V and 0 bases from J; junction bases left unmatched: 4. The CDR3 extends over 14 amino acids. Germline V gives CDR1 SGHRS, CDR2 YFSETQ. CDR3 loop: CASGGQSSYNEQFF. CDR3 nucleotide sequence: TGCGCCAGCGGGGGACAGAGCTCCTACAATGAGCAGTTCTTC.

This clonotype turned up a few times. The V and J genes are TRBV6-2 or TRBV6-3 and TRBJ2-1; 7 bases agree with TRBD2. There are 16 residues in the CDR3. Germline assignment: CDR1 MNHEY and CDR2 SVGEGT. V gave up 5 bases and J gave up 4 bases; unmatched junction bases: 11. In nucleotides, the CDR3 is TGTGCCAGCAGTAGCCGTAGACTAGCCGGATACAATGAGCAGTTCTTC. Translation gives CASSSRRLAGYNEQFF.

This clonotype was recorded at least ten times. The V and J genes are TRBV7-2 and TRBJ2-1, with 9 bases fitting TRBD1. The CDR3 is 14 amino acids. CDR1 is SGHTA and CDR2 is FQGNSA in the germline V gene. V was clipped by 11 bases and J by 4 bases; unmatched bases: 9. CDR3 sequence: CAGTGPFPYNEQFF. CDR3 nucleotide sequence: TGTGCCGGGACAGGGCCCTTCCCTTACAATGAGCAGTTCTTC.

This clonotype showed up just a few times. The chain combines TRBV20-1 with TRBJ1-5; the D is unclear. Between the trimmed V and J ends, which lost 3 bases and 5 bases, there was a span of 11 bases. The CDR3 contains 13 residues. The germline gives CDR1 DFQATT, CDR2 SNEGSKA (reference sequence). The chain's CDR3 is CSARVLNDQPQHF. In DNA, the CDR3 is TGCAGTGCTAGGGTTTTGAACGATCAGCCCCAGCATTTT.

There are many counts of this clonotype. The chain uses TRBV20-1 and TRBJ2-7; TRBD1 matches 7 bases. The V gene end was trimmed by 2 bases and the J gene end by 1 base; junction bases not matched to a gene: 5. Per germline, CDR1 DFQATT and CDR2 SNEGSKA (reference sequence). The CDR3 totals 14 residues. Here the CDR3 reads CSARLQGESYEQYF. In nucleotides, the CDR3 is TGCAGTGCTAGACTCCAGGGGGAATCCTACGAGCAGTACTTC.

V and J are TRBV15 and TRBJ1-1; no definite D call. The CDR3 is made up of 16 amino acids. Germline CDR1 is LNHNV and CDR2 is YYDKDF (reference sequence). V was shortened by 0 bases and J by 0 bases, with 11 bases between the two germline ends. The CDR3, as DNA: TGTGCCACCAGCAGAGATGCTCGGGCCTTGAACACTGAAGCTTTCTTT. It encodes CATSRDARALNTEAFF.

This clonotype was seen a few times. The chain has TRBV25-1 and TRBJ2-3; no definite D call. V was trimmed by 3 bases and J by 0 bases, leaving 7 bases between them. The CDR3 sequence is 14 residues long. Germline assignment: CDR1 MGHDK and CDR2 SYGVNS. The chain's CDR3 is CASSEPRSTDTQYF. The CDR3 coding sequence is TGTGCCAGCAGTGAGCCCCGGAGCACAGATACGCAGTATTTT.

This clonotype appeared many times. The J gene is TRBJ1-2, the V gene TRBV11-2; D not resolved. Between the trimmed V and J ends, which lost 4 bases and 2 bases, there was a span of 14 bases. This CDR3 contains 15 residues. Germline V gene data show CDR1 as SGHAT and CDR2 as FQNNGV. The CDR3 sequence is CASSSVRHPNYGYTF. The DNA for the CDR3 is TGTGCCAGCAGCTCGGTTAGGCACCCAAACTATGGCTACACCTTC.

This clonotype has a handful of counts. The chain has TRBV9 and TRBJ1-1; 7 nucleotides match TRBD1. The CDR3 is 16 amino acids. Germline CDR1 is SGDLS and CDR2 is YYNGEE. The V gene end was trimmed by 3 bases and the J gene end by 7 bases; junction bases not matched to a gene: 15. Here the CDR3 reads CASSADLRTGVGEAFF. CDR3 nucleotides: TGTGCCAGCAGCGCCGACCTTAGAACAGGGGTCGGTGAAGCTTTCTTT.

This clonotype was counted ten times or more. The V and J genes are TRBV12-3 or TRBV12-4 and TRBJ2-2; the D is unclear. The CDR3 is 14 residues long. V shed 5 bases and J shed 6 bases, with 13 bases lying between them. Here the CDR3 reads CASSGGSWAGELFF. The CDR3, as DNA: TGTGCCAGCAGTGGTGGCTCCTGGGCCGGGGAGCTGTTTTTT.

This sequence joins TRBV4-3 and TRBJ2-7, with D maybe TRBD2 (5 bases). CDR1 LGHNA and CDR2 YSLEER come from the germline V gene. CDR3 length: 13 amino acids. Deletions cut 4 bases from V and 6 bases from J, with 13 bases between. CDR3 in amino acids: CASSPPWRPEQYV. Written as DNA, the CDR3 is TGCGCCAGCAGCCCACCATGGAGGCCCGAGCAGTACGTC.

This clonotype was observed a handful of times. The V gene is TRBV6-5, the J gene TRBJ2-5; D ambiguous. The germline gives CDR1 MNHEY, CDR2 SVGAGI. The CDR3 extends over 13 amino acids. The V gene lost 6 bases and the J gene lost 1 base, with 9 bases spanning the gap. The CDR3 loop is CASSAPSQETQYF. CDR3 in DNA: TGTGCCAGCAGCGCGCCGAGCCAAGAGACCCAGTACTTC.

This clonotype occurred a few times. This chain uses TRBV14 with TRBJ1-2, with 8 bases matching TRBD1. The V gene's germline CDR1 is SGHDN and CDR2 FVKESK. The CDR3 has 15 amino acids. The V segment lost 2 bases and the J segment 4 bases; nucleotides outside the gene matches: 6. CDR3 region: CASSQWTGMIYGYTF. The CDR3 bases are TGTGCCAGCAGCCAATGGACAGGGATGATCTATGGCTACACCTTC.

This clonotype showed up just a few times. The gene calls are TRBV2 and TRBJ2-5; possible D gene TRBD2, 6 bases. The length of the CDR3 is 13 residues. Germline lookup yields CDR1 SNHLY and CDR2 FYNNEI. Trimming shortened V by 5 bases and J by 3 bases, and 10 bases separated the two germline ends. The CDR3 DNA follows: TGTGCCAGCAGTCTCGAGCGGGAAGAGACCCAGTACTTC. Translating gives CASSLEREETQYF.

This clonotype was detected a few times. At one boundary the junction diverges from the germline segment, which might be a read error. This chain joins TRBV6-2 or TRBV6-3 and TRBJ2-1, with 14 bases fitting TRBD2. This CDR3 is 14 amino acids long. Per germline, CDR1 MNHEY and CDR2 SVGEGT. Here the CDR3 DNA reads TGTGCCAGCAGACCCACCGGACTAGCGGGGGGCCCCTCCTTC. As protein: CASRPTGLAGGPSF.

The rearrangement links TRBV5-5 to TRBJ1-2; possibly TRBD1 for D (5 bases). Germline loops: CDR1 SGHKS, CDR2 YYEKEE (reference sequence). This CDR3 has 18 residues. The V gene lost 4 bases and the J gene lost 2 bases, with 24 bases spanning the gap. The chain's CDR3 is CASSPDKINPRGNYGYTF. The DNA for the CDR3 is TGTGCCAGCAGCCCGGACAAGATTAACCCAAGGGGAAACTATGGCTACACCTTC.